These T cell receptor beta chains were read from a single sample in a study of metastatic and nonmetastatic thyroid tumors. With MiXCR, TCRdb reprocessed the PCR reads. The sample records 100,000 or so clones, 14% to 15% being singletons. Specimen: blood. The receptors stem from a female donor with papillary thyroid cancer or a benign thyroid nodule (not recorded which). Some clones in this sample may be carry-over from other donors' samples. Each CDR3 is given with its conserved first and last residue.

v_call | cdr3_length | cdr3_aa
TRBV19 | 15 | CASSIGTSGSETQYF
TRBV30 | 13 | CAWSLAAGPEQYF
TRBV6-1 | 13 | CASSTPGESRLFF
TRBV19 | 16 | CASSIDSGRDYNEQFF
TRBV7-2 | 14 | CASSFTPISTEAFF
TRBV5-1 | 16 | CASSGSLAASSYEQYF
TRBV19 | 16 | CASNHLRGGTNYGYTF
TRBV6-1 | 15 | CASRPRRERHYEKYF
TRBV7-2 | 14 | CASSWPGLQETQYF
TRBV5-5 | 14 | CASSLGPALYGYTF
TRBV6-1 | 15 | CASSHTGTGDSPLHF
TRBV29-1 | 14 | CSVEGQGNSYEQYF
TRBV12-3/TRBV12-4 | 16 | CASSLLDRGRYTEAFF
TRBV30 | 12 | CAWSVRARGLFF
TRBV7-2 | 15 | CASSLEVGSFYEQYF
TRBV19 | 14 | CASSATLDPDTQYF
TRBV27 | 14 | CASSAETGVEKLFF